This T cell receptor beta chain appears in the sequencing data of a study of patients and donors after allogeneic stem cell transplantation. The CDR3 has 13 amino acids. Germline V gives CDR1 SQVTM, CDR2 ANQGSEA. V was clipped by 7 bases and J by 2 bases, with 14 bases between them. TCRdb analysed the RT-PCR reads with MiXCR anew, one entry per CDR3 protein. In the table there are about 960,000 distinct CDR3 sequences, approximately 19% of which are singletons. This clonotype was seen only a few times. Sequenced input: blood, either unsorted or a sorted T cell fraction (not recorded which). The J gene is TRBJ1-2, the V gene TRBV29-1, with no clear D. The sequence derives from a human donor who was either an allogeneic HSCT recipient or a stem cell or donor lymphocyte infusion donor (not recorded which). It is not recorded whose cells these are; they may come from a transplant donor. This chain's CDR3 is CSADPAGNYGYTF. DNA for the CDR3: TGCAGCGCCGACCCTGCAGGAAACTATGGCTACACCTTC.